The present TCR beta chain was sequenced within a study of beta chain features in type 1 diabetes. This CDR3 comprises 16 residues. Germline values: CDR1 MGHRA, CDR2 YSYEKL. V gave up 2 bases and J gave up 0 bases, with 13 bases separating them. General study points: Patients and controls would be equally affected if PCR favored shorter templates. Type 1 diabetes patients had fewer VDJ junction insertions and more deletions. Shorter TCRB CDR3s, moderately but significantly so, were found in Type 1 diabetes patients in all four CD4+ subsets.

In the case of this clone: The antigen remains undetermined.

CD45RO/CCR7/CD25/CD127/CD95/CD27 separated CD4+ naive, central memory, regulatory and stem cell-like memory cells by sorting. Every isolated RNA sample was fully reverse transcribed, so sequencing captured expressed TCRB transcripts. Deep immunoSEQ sequencing covered naive, central memory and regulatory T cell samples. TCRdb's table, derived via immunoSEQ multiplex PCR, lists solely in-frame clones and lacks some. The sample has some 660,000 clones, more than 12% seen once. The sequenced material came from naive CD4+ T cells from blood. This receptor was taken from a man younger than 30 with type 1 diabetes. The chain recombines TRBV4-1 with TRBJ1-1; no clear D. CDR3 protein: CASSQFQGRLNTEAFF. In DNA form, the CDR3 reads TGCGCCAGCAGCCAATTCCAAGGACGGCTGAACACTGAAGCTTTCTTT.